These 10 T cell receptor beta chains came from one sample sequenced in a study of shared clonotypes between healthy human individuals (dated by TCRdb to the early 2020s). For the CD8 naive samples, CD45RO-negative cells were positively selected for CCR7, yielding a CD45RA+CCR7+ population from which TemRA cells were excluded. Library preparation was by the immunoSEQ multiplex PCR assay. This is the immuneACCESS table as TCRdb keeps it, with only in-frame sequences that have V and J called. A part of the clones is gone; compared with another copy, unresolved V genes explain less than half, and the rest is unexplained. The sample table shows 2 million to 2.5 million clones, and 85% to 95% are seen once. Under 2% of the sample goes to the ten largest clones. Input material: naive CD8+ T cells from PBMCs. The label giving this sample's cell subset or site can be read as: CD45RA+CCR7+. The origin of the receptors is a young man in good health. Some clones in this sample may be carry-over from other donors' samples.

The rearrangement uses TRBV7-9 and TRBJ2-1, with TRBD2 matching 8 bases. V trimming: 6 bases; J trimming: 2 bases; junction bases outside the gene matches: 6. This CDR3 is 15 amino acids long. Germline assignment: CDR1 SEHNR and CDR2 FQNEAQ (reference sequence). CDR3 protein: CASRGPGLAYNEQFF. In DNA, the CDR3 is TGTGCCAGCAGGGGACCGGGACTAGCCTACAATGAGCAGTTCTTC.

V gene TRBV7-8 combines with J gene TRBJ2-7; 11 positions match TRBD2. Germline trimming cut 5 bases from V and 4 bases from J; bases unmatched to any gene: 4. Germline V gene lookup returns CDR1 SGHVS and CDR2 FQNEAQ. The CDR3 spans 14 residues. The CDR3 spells CASSLGLAAYEQYF. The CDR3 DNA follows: TGTGCCAGCAGCCTGGGACTAGCGGCTTACGAGCAGTACTTC.

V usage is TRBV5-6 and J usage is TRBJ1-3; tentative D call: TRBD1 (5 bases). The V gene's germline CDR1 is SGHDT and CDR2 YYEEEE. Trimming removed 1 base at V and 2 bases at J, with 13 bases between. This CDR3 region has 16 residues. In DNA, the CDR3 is TGTGCCAGCAGCTTGTTAGGGGATGAAACTGGAAACACCATATATTTT. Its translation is CASSLLGDETGNTIYF.

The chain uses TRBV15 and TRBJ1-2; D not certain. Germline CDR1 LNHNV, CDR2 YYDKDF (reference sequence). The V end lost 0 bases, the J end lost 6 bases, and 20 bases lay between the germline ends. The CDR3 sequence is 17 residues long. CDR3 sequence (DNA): TGTGCCACCAGCAGAGATGGGAAATCGAAGGGCGCCGATGGCTACACCTTC. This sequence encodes CATSRDGKSKGADGYTF. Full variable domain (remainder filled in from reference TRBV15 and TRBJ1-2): DAMVIQNPRYQVTQFGKPVTLSCSQTLNHNVMYWYQQKSSQAPKLLFHYYDKDFNNEADTPDNFQSRRPNTSFCFLDIRSPGLGDTAMYLCATSRDGKSKGADGYTFGSGTRLTVV.

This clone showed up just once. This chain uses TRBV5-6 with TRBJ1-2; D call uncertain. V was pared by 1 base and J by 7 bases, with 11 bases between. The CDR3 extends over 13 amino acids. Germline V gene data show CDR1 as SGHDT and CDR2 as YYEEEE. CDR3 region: CASSLPLNGGYTF. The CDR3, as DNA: TGTGCCAGCAGCTTGCCTCTCAACGGTGGCTACACCTTC.

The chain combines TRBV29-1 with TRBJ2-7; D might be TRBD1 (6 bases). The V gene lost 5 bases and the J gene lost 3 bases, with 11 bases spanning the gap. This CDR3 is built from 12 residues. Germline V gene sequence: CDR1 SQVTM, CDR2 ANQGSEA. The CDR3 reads CSVISQGYEQYF. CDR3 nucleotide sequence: TGCAGCGTTATATCACAGGGCTACGAGCAGTACTTC.

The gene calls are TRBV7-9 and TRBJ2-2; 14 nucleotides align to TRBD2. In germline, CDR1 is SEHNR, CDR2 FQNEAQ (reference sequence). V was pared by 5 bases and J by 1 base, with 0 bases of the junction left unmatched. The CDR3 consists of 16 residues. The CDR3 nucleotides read TGTGCCAGCAGCGGACTAGCGGGAGGGAACACCGGGGAGCTGTTTTTT. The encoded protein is CASSGLAGGNTGELFF. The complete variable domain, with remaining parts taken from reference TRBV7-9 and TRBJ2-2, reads DTGVSQNPRHKITKRGQNVTFRCDPISEHNRLYWYRQTLGQGPEFLTYFQNEAQLEKSRLLSDRFSAERPKGSFSTLEIQRTEQGDSAMYLCASSGLAGGNTGELFFGEGSRLTVL.

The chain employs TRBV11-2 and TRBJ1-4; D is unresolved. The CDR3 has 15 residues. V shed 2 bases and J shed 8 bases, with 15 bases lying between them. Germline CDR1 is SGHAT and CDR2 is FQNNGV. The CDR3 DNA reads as TGTGCCAGCAGCTTAATGGGAGGCAGTGGCGAAAAACTGTTTTTT. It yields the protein CASSLMGGSGEKLFF.

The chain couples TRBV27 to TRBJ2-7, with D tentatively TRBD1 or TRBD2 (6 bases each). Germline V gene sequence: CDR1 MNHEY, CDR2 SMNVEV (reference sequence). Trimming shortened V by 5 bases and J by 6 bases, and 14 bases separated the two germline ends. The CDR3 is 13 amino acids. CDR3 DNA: TGTGCCAGCAGTCGCCTCACGGGGGCCGAGCAGTACTTC. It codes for CASSRLTGAEQYF.

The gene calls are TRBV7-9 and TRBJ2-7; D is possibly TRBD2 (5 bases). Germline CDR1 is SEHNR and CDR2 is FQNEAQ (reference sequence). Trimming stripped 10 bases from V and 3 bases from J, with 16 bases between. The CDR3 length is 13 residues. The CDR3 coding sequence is TGTGCCACTAGCTCCGGGTCGGACTACGAGCAGTACTTC. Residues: CATSSGSDYEQYF. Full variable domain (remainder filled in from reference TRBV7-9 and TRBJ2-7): DTGVSQNPRHKITKRGQNVTFRCDPISEHNRLYWYRQTLGQGPEFLTYFQNEAQLEKSRLLSDRFSAERPKGSFSTLEIQRTEQGDSAMYLCATSSGSDYEQYFGPGTRLTVT.